This TCR beta chain was profiled in a study of cytomegalovirus exposure and HLA in healthy donors. The length of the CDR3 is 17 residues. CDR1 SGHRS and CDR2 YFSETQ come from the germline V gene. The V end lost 0 bases, the J end lost 6 bases, and 19 bases lay between the germline ends. Comment on this clone: What it binds is unknown.

The PCR had 60 Vbeta and 13 Jbeta primers. Clones were sequenced by immunoSEQ multiplex PCR, and TCRdb holds only the in-frame ones, with some missing. The data contain approximately 120,000 clones, around 75% of them singletons. The study's findings and limits: Some V segments, TRBV6-2 and TRBV6-3 among them, were indistinguishable and were therefore excluded.

This receptor was identified in a woman aged 45-65 years in good health and CMV-seropositive. The V call is TRBV5-1, the J call TRBJ2-1, with D possibly matching TRBD2 (5 bases). Specimen: PBMCs. CDR3 DNA: TGCGCCAGCAGCTTGGCTCTGGTTGCCGCGCGGGTCAATGAGCAGTTCTTC. It specifies CASSLALVAARVNEQFF.